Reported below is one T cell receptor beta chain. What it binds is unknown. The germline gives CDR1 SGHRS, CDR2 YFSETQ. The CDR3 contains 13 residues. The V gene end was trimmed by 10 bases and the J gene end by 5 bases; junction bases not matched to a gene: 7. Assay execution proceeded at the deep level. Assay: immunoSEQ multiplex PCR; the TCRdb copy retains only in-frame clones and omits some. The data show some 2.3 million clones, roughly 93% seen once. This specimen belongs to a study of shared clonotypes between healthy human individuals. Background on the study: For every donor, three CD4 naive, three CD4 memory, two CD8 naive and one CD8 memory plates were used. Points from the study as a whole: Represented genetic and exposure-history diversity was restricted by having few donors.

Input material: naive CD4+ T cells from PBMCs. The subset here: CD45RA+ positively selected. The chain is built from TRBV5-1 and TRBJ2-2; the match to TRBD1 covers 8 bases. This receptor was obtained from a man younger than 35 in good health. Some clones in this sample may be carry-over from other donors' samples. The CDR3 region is CASGQGPTGELFF. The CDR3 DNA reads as TGCGCCTCCGGACAGGGCCCGACCGGGGAGCTGTTTTTT.